Only a few counts were recorded for the clone carrying this TCR beta chain. Each participant's cohort was designated according to participant-reported clinical history. Among Cohort 3 donors, those recovered had two negative PCRs, clearance, or symptom resolution. Authors' methods: Reference gene primer amplification gave estimated nucleated cell counts. Sequenced by immunoSEQ multiplex PCR; TCRdb stores in-frame clones only, minus some. D and trimming were read from the DNA, whereas the V and J calls and clone size are those reported in that table. The sample lists around 310,000 clones, roughly 86% seen once, with roughly a tenth in the top ten. These data originate in a study of blood T cell repertoires in COVID-19. For the study at large: PBMCs, B-cell-depleted T cells, or T cells provided the cDNA or gDNA that made up the material.

CDR3 length equals 14 residues. CDR1 is LNHDA and CDR2 is SQIVND in the germline V gene (reference sequence). V shed 5 bases and J shed 3 bases, with 13 bases lying between them. The source is a woman aged 25 to 39 who had recovered from COVID-19. The chain carries TRBV19 and TRBJ1-1; a weak D match, TRBD1 (6 bases). The sequenced sample consisted of PBMCs or T cells enriched from blood (not recorded which). The CDR3 sequence: CASSQPDRHTEAFF. CDR3 DNA sequence: TGTGCCAGTAGTCAACCAGACAGGCACACTGAAGCTTTCTTT.